This record covers a single TCR beta chain. This entry is derived from a study of blood T cell repertoires in COVID-19. Study-level information: Acute-phase and convalescent COVID-19 samples originated in the United States, Italy and Spain.

Original methodology: Amplification of reference gene primers was used by the study to estimate nucleated cell counts. Sequenced by immunoSEQ multiplex PCR; TCRdb stores in-frame clones only, minus some. For V, J and clone size, that table is used; D and trimming come from the DNA. The repertoire has about 170,000 clones, approximately 84% of them found once; the top ten carry about 2.7%. This CDR3 contains 19 residues. Germline lookup yields CDR1 MDHEN and CDR2 SYDVKM. V trimming: 4 bases; J trimming: 0 bases; junction bases outside the gene matches: 12. This chain links TRBV28 with TRBJ1-5; 10 bases match TRBD1. Specimen: peripheral blood. This clonotype was sampled from a human donor with acute or convalescent COVID-19. The donor label of this sample is uncertain. The CDR3 protein is CASSSTGWDRGSSNQPQHF. In DNA form, the CDR3 reads TGTGCCAGCAGTTCCACGGGGTGGGACAGGGGCAGTAGCAATCAGCCCCAGCATTTT.